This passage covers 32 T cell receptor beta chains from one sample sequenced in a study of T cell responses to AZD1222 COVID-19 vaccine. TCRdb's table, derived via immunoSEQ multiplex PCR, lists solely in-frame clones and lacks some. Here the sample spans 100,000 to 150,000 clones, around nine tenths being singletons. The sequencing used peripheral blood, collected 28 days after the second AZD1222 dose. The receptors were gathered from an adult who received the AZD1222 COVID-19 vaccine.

The CDR3 DNA follows: TGTGCCAGCAGTGTCTATCAGGGACAGGGTTCTAACTATGGCTACACCTTC. Encoded protein: CASSVYQGQGSNYGYTF. V and J are TRBV2 and TRBJ1-2; TRBD1 matches at 9 bases. The germline gives CDR1 SNHLY, CDR2 FYNNEI. Trimming at V came to 4 bases and at J to 0 bases, leaving 9 bases not matched to a gene. CDR3 length: 17 residues.

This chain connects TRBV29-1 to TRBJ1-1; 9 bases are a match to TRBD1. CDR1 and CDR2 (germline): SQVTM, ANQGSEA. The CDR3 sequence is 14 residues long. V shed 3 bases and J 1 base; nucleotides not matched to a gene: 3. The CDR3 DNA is TGCAGCGTTGAGGGGGGACAGGGGAACACTGAAGCTTTCTTT. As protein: CSVEGGQGNTEAFF.

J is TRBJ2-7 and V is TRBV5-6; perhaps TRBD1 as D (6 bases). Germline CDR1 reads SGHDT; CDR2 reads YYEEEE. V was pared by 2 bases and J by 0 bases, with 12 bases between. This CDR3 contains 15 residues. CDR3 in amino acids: CASSFGWTASYEQYF. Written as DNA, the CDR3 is TGTGCCAGCAGCTTCGGATGGACAGCCTCCTACGAGCAGTACTTC.

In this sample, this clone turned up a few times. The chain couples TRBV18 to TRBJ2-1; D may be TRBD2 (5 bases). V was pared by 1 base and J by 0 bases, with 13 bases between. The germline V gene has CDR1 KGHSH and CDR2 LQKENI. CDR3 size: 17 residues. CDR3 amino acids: CASSPLAGSSSYNEQFF. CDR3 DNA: TGTGCCAGCTCACCACTTGCGGGTTCGAGCTCCTACAATGAGCAGTTCTTC.

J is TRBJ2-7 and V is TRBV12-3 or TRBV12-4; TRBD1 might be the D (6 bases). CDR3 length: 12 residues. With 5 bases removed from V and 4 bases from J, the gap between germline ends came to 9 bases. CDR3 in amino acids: CASSPQGYEQYF. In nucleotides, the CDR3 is TGTGCCAGCAGTCCACAGGGATACGAGCAGTACTTC.

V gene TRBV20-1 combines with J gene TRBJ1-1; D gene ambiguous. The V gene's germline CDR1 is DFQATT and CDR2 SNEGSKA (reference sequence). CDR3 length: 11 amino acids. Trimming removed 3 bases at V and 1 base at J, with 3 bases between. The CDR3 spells CSASSNTEAFF. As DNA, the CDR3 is TGCAGTGCTAGTTCGAACACTGAAGCTTTCTTT.

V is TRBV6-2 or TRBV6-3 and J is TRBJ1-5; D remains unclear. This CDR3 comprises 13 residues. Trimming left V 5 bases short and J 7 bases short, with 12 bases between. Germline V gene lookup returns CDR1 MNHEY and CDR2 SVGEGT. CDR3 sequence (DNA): TGTGCCAGCAGTGGATATTCAGAACAGCCCCAGCATTTT. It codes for CASSGYSEQPQHF.

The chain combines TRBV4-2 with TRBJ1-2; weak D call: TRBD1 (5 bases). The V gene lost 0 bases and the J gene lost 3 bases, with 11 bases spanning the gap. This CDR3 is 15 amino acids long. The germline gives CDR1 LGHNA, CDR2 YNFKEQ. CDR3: CASSQDGRDYYGYTF. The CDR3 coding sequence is TGTGCCAGCAGCCAAGATGGCAGGGATTACTATGGCTACACCTTC.

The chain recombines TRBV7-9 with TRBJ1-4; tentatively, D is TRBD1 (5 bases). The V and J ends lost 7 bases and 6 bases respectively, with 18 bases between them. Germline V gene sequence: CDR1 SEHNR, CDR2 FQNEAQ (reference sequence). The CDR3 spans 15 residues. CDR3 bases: TGTGCCAGCACGGAACCGGGGCTAGGGGATGAAAAACTGTTTTTT. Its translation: CASTEPGLGDEKLFF.

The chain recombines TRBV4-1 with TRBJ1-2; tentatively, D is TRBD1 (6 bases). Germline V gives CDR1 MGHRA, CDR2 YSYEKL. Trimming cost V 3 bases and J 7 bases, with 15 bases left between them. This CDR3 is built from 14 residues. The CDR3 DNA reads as TGCGCCAGCAGCCACATCGGGGGGGCGGGTGGCTACACCTTC. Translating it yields CASSHIGGAGGYTF.

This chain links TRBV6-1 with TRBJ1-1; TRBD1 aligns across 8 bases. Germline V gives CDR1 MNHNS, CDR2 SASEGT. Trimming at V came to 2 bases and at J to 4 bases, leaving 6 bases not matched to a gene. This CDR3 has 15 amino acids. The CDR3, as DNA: TGTGCCAGCAGTGAAATGGGACAGGTGGCCACTGAAGCTTTCTTT. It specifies CASSEMGQVATEAFF.

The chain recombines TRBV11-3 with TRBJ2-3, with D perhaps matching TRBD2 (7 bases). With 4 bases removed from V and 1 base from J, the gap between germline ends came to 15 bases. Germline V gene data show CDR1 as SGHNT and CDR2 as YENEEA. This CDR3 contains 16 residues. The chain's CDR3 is CASSSHRGARTDTQYF. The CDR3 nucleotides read TGTGCCAGCAGCTCCCATCGGGGGGCACGCACAGATACGCAGTATTTT.

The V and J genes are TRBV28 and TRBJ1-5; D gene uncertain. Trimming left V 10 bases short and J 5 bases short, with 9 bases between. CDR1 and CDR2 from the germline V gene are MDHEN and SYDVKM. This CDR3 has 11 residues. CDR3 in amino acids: CATGVYQPQHF. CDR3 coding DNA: TGTGCCACCGGGGTATATCAGCCCCAGCATTTT.

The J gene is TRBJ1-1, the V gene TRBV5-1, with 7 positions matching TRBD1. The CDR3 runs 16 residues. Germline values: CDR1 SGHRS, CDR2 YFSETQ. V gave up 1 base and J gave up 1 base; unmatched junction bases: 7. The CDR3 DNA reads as TGCGCCAGCAGCTTGACCCTGGGGACAGCGAACACTGAAGCTTTCTTT. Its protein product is CASSLTLGTANTEAFF.

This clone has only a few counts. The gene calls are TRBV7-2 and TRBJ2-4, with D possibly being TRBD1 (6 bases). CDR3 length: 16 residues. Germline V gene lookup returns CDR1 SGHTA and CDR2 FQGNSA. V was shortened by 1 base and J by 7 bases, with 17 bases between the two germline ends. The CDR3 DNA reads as TGTGCCAGCAGCTTAGATCTCAGGGGATATGGCAACATTCAGTACTTC. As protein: CASSLDLRGYGNIQYF.

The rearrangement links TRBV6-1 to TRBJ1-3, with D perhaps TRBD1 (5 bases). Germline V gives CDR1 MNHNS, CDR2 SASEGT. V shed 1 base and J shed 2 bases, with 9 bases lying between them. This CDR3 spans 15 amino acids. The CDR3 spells CASSEVWGTGNTIYF. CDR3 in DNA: TGTGCCAGCAGTGAAGTTTGGGGGACTGGAAACACCATATATTTT.

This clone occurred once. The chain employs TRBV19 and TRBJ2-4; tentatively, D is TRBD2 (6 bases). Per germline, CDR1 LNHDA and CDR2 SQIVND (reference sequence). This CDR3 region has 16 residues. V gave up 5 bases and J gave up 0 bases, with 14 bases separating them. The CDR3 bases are TGTGCCAGTAGTCGGGGGTGGTGGGAAGCCAAAAACATTCAGTACTTC. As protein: CASSRGWWEAKNIQYF.

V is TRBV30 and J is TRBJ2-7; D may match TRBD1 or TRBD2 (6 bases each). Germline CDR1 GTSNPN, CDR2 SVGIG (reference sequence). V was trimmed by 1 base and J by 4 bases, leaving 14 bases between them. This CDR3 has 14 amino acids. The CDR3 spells CAWSGGGGFYEQYF. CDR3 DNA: TGTGCCTGGAGTGGAGGGGGAGGCTTTTACGAGCAGTACTTC.

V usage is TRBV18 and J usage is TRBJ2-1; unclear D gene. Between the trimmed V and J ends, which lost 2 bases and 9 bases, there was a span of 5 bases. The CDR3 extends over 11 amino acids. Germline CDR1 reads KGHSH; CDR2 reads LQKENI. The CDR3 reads CASSPSLEQFF. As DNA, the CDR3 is TGTGCCAGCTCACCAAGTCTTGAGCAGTTCTTC. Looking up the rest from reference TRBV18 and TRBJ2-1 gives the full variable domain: NAGVMQNPRHLVRRRGQEARLRCSPMKGHSHVYWYRQLPEEGLKFMVYLQKENIIDESGMPKERFSAEFPKEGPSILRIQQVVRGDSAAYFCASSPSLEQFFGPGTRLTVL.

This chain's CDR3 is CASSFVSTGELFF. The CDR3 DNA reads TGTGCCAGCAGTTTCGTTAGCACCGGGGAGCTGTTTTTT. V is TRBV12-3 or TRBV12-4 and J is TRBJ2-2, with D uncertain. There are 13 residues in the CDR3. V lost 3 bases to trimming and J lost 4 bases, with 6 bases between them.

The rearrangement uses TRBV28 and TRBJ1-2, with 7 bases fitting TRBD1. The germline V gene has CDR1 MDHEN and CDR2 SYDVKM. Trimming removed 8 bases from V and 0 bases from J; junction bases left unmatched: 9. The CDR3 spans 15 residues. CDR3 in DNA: TGTGCCAGCGATCCACAGGGGACCCCTAACTATGGCTACACCTTC. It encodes CASDPQGTPNYGYTF.

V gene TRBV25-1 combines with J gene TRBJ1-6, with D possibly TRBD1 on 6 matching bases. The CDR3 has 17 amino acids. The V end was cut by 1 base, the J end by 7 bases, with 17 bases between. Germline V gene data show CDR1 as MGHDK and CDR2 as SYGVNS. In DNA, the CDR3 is TGTGCCAGCAGTGAATGGGGAGGGGGAACGGGAAATTCACCCCTCCACTTT. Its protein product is CASSEWGGGTGNSPLHF.

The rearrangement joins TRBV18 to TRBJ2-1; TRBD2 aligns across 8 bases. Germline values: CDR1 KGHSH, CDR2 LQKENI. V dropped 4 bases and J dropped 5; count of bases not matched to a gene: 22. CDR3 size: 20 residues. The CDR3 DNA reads TGTGCCAGCTCACACGAGGAGGGTCTGTATTGGCGGGAGGAACACAATGAGCAGTTCTTC. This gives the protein CASSHEEGLYWREEHNEQFF.

The CDR3 sequence is CASSEIAMSGRGETQYF. Here the CDR3 DNA reads TGTGCCAGCAGTGAAATTGCAATGAGCGGGAGAGGGGAGACCCAGTACTTC. This chain connects TRBV2 to TRBJ2-5, with TRBD2 matching 8 bases. V was pared by 2 bases and J by 5 bases, with 13 bases of the junction left unmatched. Germline CDR1 SNHLY, CDR2 FYNNEI. The length of the CDR3 is 17 residues.

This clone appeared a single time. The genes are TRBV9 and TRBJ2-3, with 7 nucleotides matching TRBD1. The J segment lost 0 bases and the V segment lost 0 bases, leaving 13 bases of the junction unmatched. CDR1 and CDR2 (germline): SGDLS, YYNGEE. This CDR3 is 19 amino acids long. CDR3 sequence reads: CASSVDPGGRGLSTDTQYF. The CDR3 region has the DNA TGTGCCAGCAGCGTAGATCCAGGGGGACGGGGCCTTAGCACAGATACGCAGTATTTT.

DNA of the CDR3: TGTGCCAGTAGTACGGCGTTAGCGGGGGGGACCTACGAGCAGTACTTC. Translation gives CASSTALAGGTYEQYF. The gene calls are TRBV19 and TRBJ2-7; 11 nucleotides line up with TRBD2. The germline V gene encodes CDR1 LNHDA and CDR2 SQIVND (reference sequence). J was trimmed by 2 bases and V by 4 bases; bases with no gene match: 7. This CDR3 region has 16 residues.

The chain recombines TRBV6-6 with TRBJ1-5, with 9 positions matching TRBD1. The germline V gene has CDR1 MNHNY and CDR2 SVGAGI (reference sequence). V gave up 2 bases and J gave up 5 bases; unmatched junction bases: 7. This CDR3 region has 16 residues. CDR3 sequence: CASSYPTGGGHQPQHF. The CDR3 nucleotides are TGTGCCAGCAGTTACCCCACAGGGGGCGGGCATCAGCCCCAGCATTTT.

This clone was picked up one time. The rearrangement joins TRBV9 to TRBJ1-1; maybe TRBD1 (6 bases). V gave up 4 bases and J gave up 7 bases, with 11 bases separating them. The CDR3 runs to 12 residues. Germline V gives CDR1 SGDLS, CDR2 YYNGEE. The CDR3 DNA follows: TGTGCCAGCAGCTTACAGGGTGGTGAAGCTTTCTTT. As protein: CASSLQGGEAFF. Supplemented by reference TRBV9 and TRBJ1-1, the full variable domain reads DSGVTQTPKHLITATGQRVTLRCSPRSGDLSVYWYQQSLDQGLQFLIQYYNGEERAKGNILERFSAQQFPDLHSELNLSSLELGDSALYFCASSLQGGEAFFGQGTRLTVV.

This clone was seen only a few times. CDR3 coding DNA: TGTGCCAGCCAAACGGGACAGGGTCACGGTGGCTACACCTTC. Amino acid sequence: CASQTGQGHGGYTF. The chain couples TRBV28 to TRBJ1-2, with 9 bases fitting TRBD1. This CDR3 has 14 residues. Per germline, CDR1 MDHEN and CDR2 SYDVKM. V gave up 8 bases and J gave up 7 bases; unmatched junction bases: 11.

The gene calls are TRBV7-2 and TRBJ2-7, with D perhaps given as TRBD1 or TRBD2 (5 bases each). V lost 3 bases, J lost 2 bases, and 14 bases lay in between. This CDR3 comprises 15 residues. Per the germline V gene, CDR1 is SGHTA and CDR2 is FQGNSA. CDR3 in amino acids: CASSLSGTPTYEQYF. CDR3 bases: TGTGCCAGCAGCTTGTCCGGGACGCCGACCTACGAGCAGTACTTC.

This CDR3 reads CASSLQGANVLTF. The CDR3 region has the DNA TGTGCCAGCAGCTTACAGGGGGCCAACGTCCTGACTTTC. The chain carries TRBV5-4 and TRBJ2-6; D gene ambiguous. This CDR3 region has 13 residues. V was cut by 2 bases and J by 4 bases, with 4 bases left in between. In germline, CDR1 is SGHNT, CDR2 YYREEE (reference sequence).

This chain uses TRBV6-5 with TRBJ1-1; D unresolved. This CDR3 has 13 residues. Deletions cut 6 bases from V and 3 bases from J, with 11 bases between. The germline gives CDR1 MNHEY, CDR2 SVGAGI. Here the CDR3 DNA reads TGTGCCAGCAGCCTTCGACGGTACACTGAAGCTTTCTTT. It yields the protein CASSLRRYTEAFF.